This TCR beta chain is from a study of CD8+CD57+ T cells in acquired aplastic anemia. The authors sequenced patients whose flow cytometry had shown CD8+CD57+ cell expansion. The study, taken as a whole, reports: Controls and patients did not differ significantly in CD8+ Simpson's diversity. Common to patients and controls were twenty-nine CD8+ CDR3 sequences.

The CDR3 spans 15 residues. Germline V gene data show CDR1 as MGHRA and CDR2 as YSYEKL. Trimming left V 0 bases short and J 3 bases short, with 11 bases between. This clonotype occurred many times. Its specificity is not known. Genomic DNA, the template, was used for profiling of the TCR beta VDJ and CDR3. TCRdb re-called the reads with MiXCR, one entry per CDR3 protein. The table shows a few hundred thousand distinct CDR3 sequences, with 45% to 65% occurring only once. The source of this sequence is a human donor with aplastic anemia. The chain has TRBV4-1 and TRBJ1-2; no clear D gene. The sample comprised sorted CD4+, CD8+, or CD8+CD57+ T cells (not recorded which) from PBMCs. For the CDR3, the DNA is TGCGCCAGCAGCCAAGATATGTTTCCTGACTATGGCTACACCTTC. Protein: CASSQDMFPDYGYTF.